The 30 T cell receptor beta chains below all came from one sample that was sequenced in a study of graft-versus-host responses after intestinal transplantation. Graft-derived tissue was subjected to processing to liberate intraepithelial and lamina propria lymphocytes. Produced via immunoSEQ multiplex PCR; TCRdb's table is partial and in-frame only. Found here are under 20,000 clones, 74% of them singletons; the top ten hold about 3%. The specimen comprised ileum tissue, sampled 14 days after transplant. These receptors originate from a human patient who received an intestinal transplant, so some T cells may come from the graft donor.

This chain links TRBV7-8 with TRBJ2-1, with TRBD2 matching 10 bases. Germline V gene sequence: CDR1 SGHVS, CDR2 FQNEAQ. This CDR3 region has 15 residues. V lost 5 bases, J lost 7 bases, and 8 bases stayed unmatched. This chain's CDR3 is CASSPAGLARNEQFF. DNA of the CDR3: TGTGCCAGCAGCCCGGCGGGACTAGCGAGGAATGAGCAGTTCTTC.

This clone has just one count. The chain has TRBV27 and TRBJ2-7, with TRBD1 identical over 10 bases. The length of the CDR3 is 15 residues. Germline CDR1 is MNHEY and CDR2 is SMNVEV (reference sequence). The junction had 8 bases not matched to a gene; V was cut back by 5 bases and J by 4 bases. The CDR3 sequence: CASSHSGTGEYEQYF. The CDR3 DNA reads TGTGCCAGCAGTCACTCCGGGACAGGGGAATACGAGCAGTACTTC.

This chain connects TRBV5-1 to TRBJ2-1, with D possibly being TRBD1 (6 bases). The CDR3 has 16 residues. CDR1 is SGHRS, CDR2 YFSETQ, per germline. Trimming cost V 5 bases and J 0 bases, with 15 bases left between them. The CDR3 sequence: CASRSVDSVSYNEQFF. CDR3 nucleotides: TGCGCCAGCAGATCGGTGGACAGCGTCTCCTACAATGAGCAGTTCTTC.

V usage is TRBV15 and J usage is TRBJ2-7; the D is unclear. This CDR3 has 13 amino acids. CDR1 and CDR2 from the germline V gene are LNHNV and YYDKDF (reference sequence). V was cut by 1 base and J by 7 bases, with 11 bases left in between. CDR3: CATSRVKGREQYF. The DNA of the CDR3 is TGTGCCACCAGCAGAGTGAAGGGAAGGGAGCAGTACTTC.

The chain carries TRBV7-8 and TRBJ2-2; a weak D match, TRBD2 (5 bases). Germline V CDR1 and CDR2: SGHVS, FQNEAQ. The CDR3 runs to 14 residues. Trimming left V 7 bases short and J 3 bases short, with 12 bases between. This CDR3 is CASNTAADTGELFF. The CDR3 coding sequence is TGTGCCAGCAATACAGCGGCGGACACCGGGGAGCTGTTTTTT.

V usage is TRBV7-2 and J usage is TRBJ1-5; TRBD1 aligns across 9 bases. In germline, CDR1 is SGHTA, CDR2 FQGNSA. The CDR3 contains 15 residues. The junction had 9 bases not matched to a gene; V was cut back by 5 bases and J by 7 bases. The CDR3 reads CASSSGTGLGQPQHF. The CDR3 DNA reads TGTGCCAGCAGCAGCGGGACAGGGTTAGGGCAGCCCCAGCATTTT. The full variable domain, in which reference TRBV7-2 and TRBJ1-5 provide the parts outside the CDR3, is GAGVSQSPSNKVTEKGKDVELRCDPISGHTALYWYRQSLGQGLEFLIYFQGNSAPDKSGLPSDRFSAERTGGSVSTLTIQRTQQEDSAVYLCASSSGTGLGQPQHFGDGTRLSIL.

V and J are TRBV5-1 and TRBJ2-1, with 8 bases identical to TRBD2. Germline V gene lookup returns CDR1 SGHRS and CDR2 YFSETQ. V shed 4 bases, J shed 11 bases, and the junction held 11 bases outside the gene matches. The CDR3 runs to 14 residues. The CDR3 loop reads CASSIRLATDKQFF. CDR3 sequence (DNA): TGCGCCAGCAGCATCCGACTAGCGACGGATAAGCAGTTCTTC.

The V and J genes are TRBV5-6 and TRBJ2-4; unclear D gene. The germline gives CDR1 SGHDT, CDR2 YYEEEE. This CDR3 spans 14 amino acids. With 0 bases removed from V and 0 bases from J, the gap between germline ends came to 4 bases. Here the CDR3 reads CASSLDLAKNIQYF. The CDR3 DNA follows: TGTGCCAGCAGCTTGGATTTAGCCAAAAACATTCAGTACTTC.

The chain is built from TRBV4-1 and TRBJ1-1; TRBD1 matches 7 bases. Germline-derived CDR1 and CDR2 are MGHRA and YSYEKL. Trimming cost V 1 base and J 3 bases; bases outside gene matches: 2. This CDR3 is built from 14 residues. The CDR3 nucleotides are TGCGCCAGCAGCCAAGGACAGGGCTACACTGAAGCTTTCTTT. Translated: CASSQGQGYTEAFF.

The V gene is TRBV27, the J gene TRBJ2-2; tentative D call: TRBD2 (6 bases). The CDR3 spans 14 residues. Germline lookup yields CDR1 MNHEY and CDR2 SMNVEV (reference sequence). V dropped 2 bases and J dropped 8 bases, with 12 bases sitting between them. The CDR3 region is CASSLTREVGELFF. The CDR3 DNA follows: TGTGCCAGCAGTTTAACCAGGGAGGTAGGGGAGCTGTTTTTT.

The chain links TRBV30 to TRBJ2-1; D call uncertain. Between the trimmed V and J ends, which lost 2 bases and 0 bases, there was a span of 11 bases. The CDR3 has 15 residues. CDR1 GTSNPN and CDR2 SVGIG come from the germline V gene (reference sequence). CDR3 in amino acids: CAWSLGVSSYNEQFF. CDR3 coding DNA: TGTGCCTGGAGTCTGGGCGTTAGCTCCTACAATGAGCAGTTCTTC. The complete variable domain, with remaining parts taken from reference TRBV30 and TRBJ2-1, reads SQTIHQWPATLVQPVGSPLSLECTVEGTSNPNLYWYRQAAGRGLQLLFYSVGIGQISSEVPQNLSASRPQDRQFILSSKKLLLSDSGFYLCAWSLGVSSYNEQFFGPGTRLTVL.

The rearrangement links TRBV6-5 to TRBJ1-1, with a tentative D call TRBD1 (6 bases). The germline gives CDR1 MNHEY, CDR2 SVGAGI. This CDR3 is built from 14 residues. Trimming shortened V by 0 bases and J by 4 bases, and 9 bases separated the two germline ends. The CDR3 reads CASSYSKGGTEAFF. CDR3 DNA: TGTGCCAGCAGTTACTCTAAGGGGGGCACTGAAGCTTTCTTT.

The chain couples TRBV29-1 to TRBJ2-2; TRBD1 or TRBD2 may be the D gene (5 bases each). CDR3 length: 16 amino acids. V lost 8 bases, J lost 2 bases, and 21 bases lay in between. Per the germline V gene, CDR1 is SQVTM and CDR2 is ANQGSEA. CDR3 in amino acids: CSPHGAVTPNTGELFF. The CDR3 DNA reads as TGCAGCCCCCACGGGGCCGTGACACCTAACACCGGGGAGCTGTTTTTT.

Judged by abundance, this clone is large. The rearrangement links TRBV5-6 to TRBJ1-1, with 7 nucleotides matching TRBD1. The CDR3 sequence is 16 residues long. The germline gives CDR1 SGHDT, CDR2 YYEEEE. The junction had 11 bases not matched to a gene; V was cut back by 5 bases and J by 1 base. CDR3 sequence: CASSWWTGNKNTEAFF. Here the CDR3 DNA reads TGTGCCAGCAGTTGGTGGACAGGTAATAAGAACACTGAAGCTTTCTTT.

CDR3 amino acids: CASSIGTGYQETQYF. The CDR3 DNA sequence: TGTGCCAGTAGTATAGGGACAGGGTATCAAGAGACCCAGTACTTC. This chain connects TRBV19 to TRBJ2-5, with 8 bases aligning to TRBD1. V trimming: 1 base; J trimming: 2 bases; junction bases outside the gene matches: 3. Germline V gene data show CDR1 as LNHDA and CDR2 as SQIVND (reference sequence). The CDR3 sequence is 15 residues long.

The table lists this clone with a few counts. The J gene is TRBJ2-1, the V gene TRBV6-5; D is unclear. The CDR3 covers 12 residues. Trimming cost V 6 bases and J 9 bases, with 12 bases left between them. Germline-derived CDR1 and CDR2 are MNHEY and SVGAGI. The DNA for the CDR3 is TGTGCCAGCAGGGAGCGAGGTAGTGAGCAGTTCTTC. Its translation: CASRERGSEQFF.

This rearrangement joins TRBV5-6 to TRBJ2-4, with 8 positions matching TRBD1. CDR3 size: 14 residues. CDR1 is SGHDT and CDR2 is YYEEEE in the germline V gene. J lost 4 bases, V lost 5 bases, and 5 bases had no gene match. CDR3 sequence (DNA): TGTGCCAGCAGTCTCCGACAGGGGAAAAACATTCAGTACTTC. Protein product: CASSLRQGKNIQYF.

J is TRBJ2-7 and V is TRBV5-1; 11 bases line up with TRBD2. CDR1 and CDR2 from the germline V gene are SGHRS and YFSETQ. Trimming took 7 bases from V and 7 from J; bases not matched to a gene: 13. The CDR3 is made up of 15 amino acids. The CDR3 is CASSYGTSGLLEQYF. For the CDR3, the DNA is TGCGCCAGCTCCTATGGGACTAGCGGATTACTTGAGCAGTACTTC.

V is TRBV6-1 and J is TRBJ1-3; D is unclear. The V end lost 3 bases, the J end lost 0 bases, and 9 bases lay between the germline ends. This CDR3 is built from 15 residues. Germline V lookup: CDR1 MNHNS, CDR2 SASEGT. In DNA, the CDR3 is TGTGCCAGCAGTGATCTCGGGAACTCTGGAAACACCATATATTTT. The encoded protein is CASSDLGNSGNTIYF.

The chain couples TRBV5-1 to TRBJ2-6; D gene ambiguous. V gave up 6 bases and J gave up 0 bases, with 7 bases separating them. Germline V gene lookup returns CDR1 SGHRS and CDR2 YFSETQ. The CDR3 consists of 14 residues. This CDR3 reads CASTLHSGANVLTF. The CDR3 DNA is TGCGCCAGCACCTTACACTCTGGGGCCAACGTCCTGACTTTC.

J is TRBJ2-3 and V is TRBV5-4, with D hard to call. Trimming removed 0 bases from V and 4 bases from J, with 9 bases in between. This CDR3 comprises 14 residues. In germline, CDR1 is SGHNT, CDR2 YYREEE (reference sequence). The CDR3 sequence is CASSLEASSDTQYF. In DNA, the CDR3 is TGTGCCAGCAGCTTGGAGGCTAGTTCAGATACGCAGTATTTT.

V usage is TRBV2 and J usage is TRBJ2-7, with TRBD1 identical over 7 bases. The CDR3 extends over 14 amino acids. Germline CDR1 reads SNHLY; CDR2 reads FYNNEI. Germline trimming cut 5 bases from V and 4 bases from J; bases unmatched to any gene: 8. In DNA, the CDR3 is TGTGCCAGCAGTAGCAAGGGGACAGAGTACGAGCAGTACTTC. It encodes CASSSKGTEYEQYF.

The chain carries TRBV20-1 and TRBJ1-1; the D is unclear. The germline CDR1 and CDR2 sequences are DFQATT and SNEGSKA (reference sequence). Trimming left V 7 bases short and J 8 bases short, with 14 bases between. This CDR3 is built from 11 residues. The CDR3 DNA sequence: TGCAGTGGTAAGTGGGCTGCCGAAGCTTTCTTT. This gives the protein CSGKWAAEAFF.

The chain recombines TRBV6-5 with TRBJ1-1; D not resolved. Per the germline V gene, CDR1 is MNHEY and CDR2 is SVGAGI. V lost 0 bases and J 0 bases, leaving 8 bases between the germline ends. The CDR3 runs 15 residues. In DNA, the CDR3 is TGTGCCAGCAGTTACTCTGGGCTGATGAACACTGAAGCTTTCTTT. It encodes CASSYSGLMNTEAFF.

This chain joins TRBV7-9 and TRBJ1-1, with D uncertain. Trimming stripped 5 bases from V and 3 bases from J, with 19 bases between. This CDR3 is built from 16 residues. Germline CDR1 reads SEHNR; CDR2 reads FQNEAQ (reference sequence). The CDR3 region has the DNA TGTGCCAGCAGCCCTAGGGAGACCGGGTACCACACTGAAGCTTTCTTT. This codes for CASSPRETGYHTEAFF.

This chain links TRBV14 with TRBJ1-1; D call uncertain. The CDR3 sequence is 15 residues long. The V end was cut by 1 base, the J end by 0 bases, with 9 bases between. CDR1 SGHDN and CDR2 FVKESK come from the germline V gene. In DNA, the CDR3 is TGTGCCAGCAGCCAAGGAGGGCATTTGAACACTGAAGCTTTCTTT. Translated: CASSQGGHLNTEAFF.

This chain connects TRBV7-9 to TRBJ2-1; D unresolved. With 2 bases removed from V and 6 bases from J, the gap between germline ends came to 8 bases. The CDR3 spans 13 residues. From germline, CDR1 is SEHNR and CDR2 FQNEAQ (reference sequence). CDR3 in amino acids: CASSLMRSNEQFF. As DNA, the CDR3 is TGTGCCAGCAGCTTAATGAGGAGCAATGAGCAGTTCTTC.

The J gene is TRBJ2-1, the V gene TRBV13; D ambiguous. The V and J ends lost 0 bases and 0 bases respectively, with 6 bases between them. This CDR3 comprises 15 residues. Germline assignment: CDR1 PRHDT and CDR2 FYEKMQ (reference sequence). The CDR3 DNA reads as TGTGCCAGCAGCTTAGGGCGTCCCTCCTACAATGAGCAGTTCTTC. Its translation: CASSLGRPSYNEQFF.

This clone was counted a few times. This rearrangement joins TRBV7-6 to TRBJ2-1; D not resolved. In germline, CDR1 is SGHVS, CDR2 FNYEAQ. Trimming took off 5 bases at V and 9 bases at J, with 8 bases between the two ends. This CDR3 region has 11 residues. CDR3 DNA: TGTGCCAGCAGCGGGCTCGGTGAGCAGTTCTTC. Translation gives CASSGLGEQFF.

The rearrangement links TRBV29-1 to TRBJ2-1; D is perhaps TRBD2 (5 bases). Germline V gene data show CDR1 as SQVTM and CDR2 as ANQGSEA. Trimming pared 5 bases from V and 9 bases from J, leaving 14 bases between. The CDR3 runs 12 residues. DNA of the CDR3: TGCAGCGTTAGCGGAAGTTTGGTTGAGCAGTTCTTC. It yields the protein CSVSGSLVEQFF.